This entry lists 15 T cell receptor beta chains sequenced from one sample in a study of cytomegalovirus exposure and HLA in healthy donors. PCR was performed using 60 Vbeta and 13 Jbeta primers. Produced via immunoSEQ multiplex PCR; TCRdb's table is partial and in-frame only. Of about 130,000 clones listed, 70% to 85% were seen once; the top ten hold just under 3%. The source material was PBMCs. The receptors stem from a woman in her late teens or twenties in good health and CMV-seropositive.

This sequence joins TRBV4-2 and TRBJ2-2; 8 bases are a match to TRBD2. CDR1 is LGHNA and CDR2 is YNFKEQ in the germline V gene. This CDR3 is built from 18 residues. V was pared by 1 base and J by 2 bases, with 9 bases of the junction left unmatched. The CDR3 DNA reads as TGTGCCAGCAGCCAAGGCTACGCGGGGGGCCTAAACACCGGGGAGCTGTTTTTT. Encoded protein: CASSQGYAGGLNTGELFF.

The chain joins TRBV25-1 to TRBJ1-4; TRBD1 matches 9 bases. The CDR3 is 14 amino acids. Losses at the gene ends were 1 base for V and 7 bases for J; bases not matched to a gene: 1. Germline V gene data show CDR1 as MGHDK and CDR2 as SYGVNS. Written as DNA, the CDR3 is TGTGCCAGCAGTGAATGGACAGGGGTTGAAAAACTGTTTTTT. This gives the protein CASSEWTGVEKLFF.

The gene calls are TRBV27 and TRBJ2-7; no reliable D call. The V end lost 5 bases, the J end lost 3 bases, and 5 bases lay between the germline ends. CDR3 length: 11 residues. CDR1 and CDR2 from the germline V gene are MNHEY and SMNVEV (reference sequence). The CDR3 loop is CASSTNYEQYF. The CDR3 nucleotides are TGTGCCAGCAGTACAAACTACGAGCAGTACTTC.

This clone was recorded once. The V gene is TRBV19, the J gene TRBJ2-7; weak D call: TRBD2 (7 bases). Trimming cost V 3 bases and J 6 bases, with 15 bases left between them. Germline CDR1 and CDR2: LNHDA and SQIVND (reference sequence). The CDR3 totals 14 residues. The CDR3, as DNA: TGTGCCAGTAGTATCACAGTTAGGGGGGGCGAGCAGTACTTC. This codes for CASSITVRGGEQYF.

Here the CDR3 reads CASSGSTSTDTQYF. CDR3 in DNA: TGCGCCAGCAGTGGGAGTACTAGCACAGATACGCAGTATTTT. This rearrangement joins TRBV10-1 to TRBJ2-3; no clear D gene. The germline gives CDR1 WNHNN, CDR2 SYGVQD (reference sequence). This CDR3 is 14 amino acids long. The V end lost 4 bases, the J end lost 0 bases, and 8 bases lay between the germline ends.

The J gene is TRBJ2-7, the V gene TRBV11-2; tentatively, D is TRBD1 (6 bases). V gave up 1 base and J gave up 2 bases, with 12 bases separating them. The CDR3 runs 15 residues. Germline V gives CDR1 SGHAT, CDR2 FQNNGV. CDR3 sequence reads: CASSLAGDSTYEQYF. Here the CDR3 DNA reads TGTGCCAGCAGCTTAGCAGGGGATAGCACCTACGAGCAGTACTTC.

The chain combines TRBV7-6 with TRBJ1-4; no clear D. V was pared by 1 base and J by 0 bases, with 6 bases between. CDR3 length: 15 amino acids. Germline V gene sequence: CDR1 SGHVS, CDR2 FNYEAQ. Here the CDR3 DNA reads TGTGCCAGCAGCTTAGTTCCCTCAACTAATGAAAAACTGTTTTTT. Translated, it gives CASSLVPSTNEKLFF.

This clone was detected only once. Written as DNA, the CDR3 is TGTGCCATCAGTGAGTCCGGCGGGGGAACCTACAATGAGCAGTTCTTC. Protein sequence: CAISESGGGTYNEQFF. V is TRBV10-3 and J is TRBJ2-1, with TRBD2 matching 7 bases. V was pared by 0 bases and J by 2 bases, with 4 bases of the junction left unmatched. The CDR3 is made up of 16 amino acids. Germline V CDR1 and CDR2: ENHRY, SYGVKD.

J is TRBJ2-3 and V is TRBV2, with 15 positions matching TRBD2. Germline V gene lookup returns CDR1 SNHLY and CDR2 FYNNEI. The ends lost 8 bases at V and 4 bases at J; junction bases unmatched: 10. This CDR3 is 17 amino acids long. The DNA of the CDR3 is TGTGCCAGCTCGCCAGGAAGGACTAGCGGGGGGGCAGATACGCAGTATTTT. Its protein is CASSPGRTSGGADTQYF.

The chain carries TRBV2 and TRBJ1-4; the match to TRBD1 covers 8 bases. The ends lost 7 bases at V and 5 bases at J; junction bases unmatched: 6. CDR1 is SNHLY, CDR2 FYNNEI, per germline. The CDR3 contains 14 residues. The CDR3 coding sequence is TGTGCCAGCATTCAACAGGGGGGGAATGAAAAACTGTTTTTT. This encodes CASIQQGGNEKLFF.

This sequence joins TRBV27 and TRBJ1-1; the D is unclear. Germline CDR1 and CDR2: MNHEY and SMNVEV (reference sequence). Trimming shortened V by 6 bases and J by 4 bases, and 12 bases separated the two germline ends. The CDR3 is 13 amino acids. CDR3 amino acids: CASSFSVLTEAFF. The CDR3 region has the DNA TGTGCCAGCAGCTTTAGCGTACTCACTGAAGCTTTCTTT.

Written as DNA, the CDR3 is TGTGCCAGCAGCACCGGGACAGCCGGAAACACCATATATTTT. Its protein product is CASSTGTAGNTIYF. V and J are TRBV5-6 and TRBJ1-3; 7 positions match TRBD1. Germline CDR1 SGHDT, CDR2 YYEEEE. The CDR3 has 14 amino acids. V dropped 4 bases and J dropped 4; count of bases not matched to a gene: 5.

This clone has only one observation. The chain has TRBV5-1 and TRBJ2-2, with 11 bases aligning to TRBD2. V trimming: 0 bases; J trimming: 3 bases; junction bases outside the gene matches: 10. CDR1 is SGHRS, CDR2 YFSETQ, per germline. The CDR3 loop spans 19 amino acids. CDR3 in DNA: TGCGCCAGCAGCTTGGAGACTAGCGGGGTAAAAGGGGACACCGGGGAGCTGTTTTTT. It specifies CASSLETSGVKGDTGELFF.

The chain couples TRBV4-1 to TRBJ2-3; 10 bases are shared with TRBD2. The CDR3 contains 14 residues. V trimming: 10 bases; J trimming: 1 base; junction bases outside the gene matches: 5. Germline CDR1 reads MGHRA; CDR2 reads YSYEKL. The CDR3 DNA follows: TGCGCCAACCGAACTAGCGGGGGCACAGATACGCAGTATTTT. It codes for CANRTSGGTDTQYF.

The chain has TRBV19 and TRBJ1-6; D ambiguous. CDR1 and CDR2 from the germline V gene are LNHDA and SQIVND (reference sequence). Deletions cut 2 bases from V and 10 bases from J, with 6 bases between. There are 12 residues in the CDR3. In nucleotides, the CDR3 is TGTGCCAGTAGTATAACTAACTCACCCCTCCACTTT. This codes for CASSITNSPLHF.